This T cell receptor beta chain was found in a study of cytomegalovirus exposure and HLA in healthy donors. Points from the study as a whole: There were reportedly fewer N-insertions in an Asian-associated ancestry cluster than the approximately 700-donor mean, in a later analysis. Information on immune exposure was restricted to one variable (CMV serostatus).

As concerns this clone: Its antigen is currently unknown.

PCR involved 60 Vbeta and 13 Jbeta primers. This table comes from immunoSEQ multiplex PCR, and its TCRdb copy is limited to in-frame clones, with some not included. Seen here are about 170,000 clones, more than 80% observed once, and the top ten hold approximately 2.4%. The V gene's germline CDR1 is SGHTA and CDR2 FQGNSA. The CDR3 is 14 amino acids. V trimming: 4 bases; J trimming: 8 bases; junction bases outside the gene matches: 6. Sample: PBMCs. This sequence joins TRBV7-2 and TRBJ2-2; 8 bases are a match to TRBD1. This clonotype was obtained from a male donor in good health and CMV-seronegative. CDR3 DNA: TGTGCCAGCAGCTCGGGACAGGTAGCAGGGGAGCTGTTTTTT. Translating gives CASSSGQVAGELFF.